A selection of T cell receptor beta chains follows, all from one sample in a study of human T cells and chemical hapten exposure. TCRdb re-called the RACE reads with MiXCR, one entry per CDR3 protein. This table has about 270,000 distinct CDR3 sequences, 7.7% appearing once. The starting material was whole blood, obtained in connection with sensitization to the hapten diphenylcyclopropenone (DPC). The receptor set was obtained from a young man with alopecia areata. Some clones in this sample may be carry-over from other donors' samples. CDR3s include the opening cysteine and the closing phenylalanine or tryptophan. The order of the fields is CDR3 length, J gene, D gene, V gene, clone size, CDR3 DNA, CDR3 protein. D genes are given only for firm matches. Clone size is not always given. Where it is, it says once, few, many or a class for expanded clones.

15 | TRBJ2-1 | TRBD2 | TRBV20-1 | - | TGCAGTGCGGGGCCGGGACTAGCGTTTGTCCATGAGCAGTTCTTC | CSAGPGLAFVHEQFF
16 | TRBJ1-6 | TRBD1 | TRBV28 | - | TGTGCCAGCAGTTTCCCCCGGACAGGGGCCAATTCACCCCTCCACTTT | CASSFPRTGANSPLHF
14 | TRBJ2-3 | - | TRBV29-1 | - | TGCAGCGTTGGGGCAGGGGTTAGGACAGATACGCAGTATTTT | CSVGAGVRTDTQYF
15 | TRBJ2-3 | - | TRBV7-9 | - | TGTGCCAGCAGCCCCGTCCTCCTCCACACAGATACGCAGTATTTT | CASSPVLLHTDTQYF
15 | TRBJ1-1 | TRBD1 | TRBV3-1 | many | TGTGCCAGCAGCCAAGAATTGACAGGGGGCACTGAAGCTTTCTTT | CASSQELTGGTEAFF
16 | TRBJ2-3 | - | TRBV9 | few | TGTGCCAGCAGCGCGGCCGGGACTCAGCCGGAGGATACGCAGTATTTT | CASSAAGTQPEDTQYF
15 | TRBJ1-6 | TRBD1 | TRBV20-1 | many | TGCAGTGCTAGACCCCTAACAGGGGGCGACTCACCCCTCCACTTT | CSARPLTGGDSPLHF
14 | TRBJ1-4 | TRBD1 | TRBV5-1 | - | TGCGCCAGCAGCTGGACAGGGTTTAATGAAAAACTGTTTTTT | CASSWTGFNEKLFF
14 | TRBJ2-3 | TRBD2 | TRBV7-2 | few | TGTGCCAGCAGTCGCGGGGGGCCCGCAGATACGCAGTATTTT | CASSRGGPADTQYF
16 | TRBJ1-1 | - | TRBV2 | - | TGTGCCAGCAGTGAAGGGAGAAGGGGGGCACGGCCTGAAGCTTTCTTT | CASSEGRRGARPEAFF
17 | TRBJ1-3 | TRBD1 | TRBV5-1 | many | TGCGCCAGCAGCAAGCGGACAGGAGTAAAAGCTGGAAACACCATATATTTT | CASSKRTGVKAGNTIYF
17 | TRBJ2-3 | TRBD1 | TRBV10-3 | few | TGTGCCATCAGTGAGTCACAGGGGGCGTTATTCACAGATACGCAGTATTTT | CAISESQGALFTDTQYF
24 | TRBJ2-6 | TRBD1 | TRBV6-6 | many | TGTGCCAGCAGTTCTATCCTCAGCGGGGTTTTGGGGGACAGGGAGGCGGAAGGGGCCAACGTCCTGACTTTC | CASSSILSGVLGDREAEGANVLTF
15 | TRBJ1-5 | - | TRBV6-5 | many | TGTGCCAGCAGTTACAAGGGGGGAGAAAATCAGCCCCAGCATTTT | CASSYKGGENQPQHF
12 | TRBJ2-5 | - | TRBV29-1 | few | TGCAGCGTTGCCAGGGGCGGGGAGACCCAGTACTTC | CSVARGGETQYF
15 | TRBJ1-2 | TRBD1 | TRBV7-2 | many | TGTGCCAGCAGCTTAGATCCGGGACAGGGATATGGCTACACCTTC | CASSLDPGQGYGYTF
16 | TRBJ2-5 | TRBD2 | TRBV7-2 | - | TGTGCCAGCAGCTTAGGAGGACTAGTAGGCCAAGAGACCCAGTACTTC | CASSLGGLVGQETQYF
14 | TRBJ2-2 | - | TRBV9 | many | TGTGCCAGCAGCTATTCAGGGGTTGGCGGGGAGCTGTTTTTT | CASSYSGVGGELFF
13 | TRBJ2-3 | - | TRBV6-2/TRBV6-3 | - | TGTGCCAGCAGTTACGGGGGAGTAGTCGCGCAGTATTTT | CASSYGGVVAQYF
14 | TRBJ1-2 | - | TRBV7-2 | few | TGTGCCAGCAGCTTAATCCGGCAGAACCATGGCTACACCTTC | CASSLIRQNHGYTF
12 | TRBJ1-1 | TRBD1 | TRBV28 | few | TGTGCCAGCTGGGATGACAGGGGGCGAGCTTTCTTT | CASWDDRGRAFF
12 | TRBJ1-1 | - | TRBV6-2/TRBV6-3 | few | TGTGCCAGCAGCGACAGAGACAGTGAAGCTTTCTTT | CASSDRDSEAFF
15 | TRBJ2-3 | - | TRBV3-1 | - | TGTGCCAGCAGCCGGGGACTTAGGGTAGGAGATACGCAGTATTTT | CASSRGLRVGDTQYF
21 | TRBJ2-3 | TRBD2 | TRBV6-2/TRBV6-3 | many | TGTGCCAGCAGTTACCCCGGACCTAGCGGGGGGCAGGATTTAAGCACAGATACGCAGTATTTT | CASSYPGPSGGQDLSTDTQYF
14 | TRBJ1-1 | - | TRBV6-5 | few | TGTGCCAGCAGCCCCTCCGGGGGAGGCACTGAAGCTTTCTTT | CASSPSGGGTEAFF
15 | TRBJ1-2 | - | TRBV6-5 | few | TGTGCCAGCAGTTCCCACCTTGGAGGGAGGAAGGGCTACACCTTC | CASSSHLGGRKGYTF
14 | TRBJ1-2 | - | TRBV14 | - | TGTGCCAGCAGCCAATACGTAGCAGGAGGGGGCTACACCTTC | CASSQYVAGGGYTF
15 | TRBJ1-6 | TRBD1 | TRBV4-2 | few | TGTGCCAGCAGCCAGGAGACAGGGGGAATTTCACCCCTCCACTTT | CASSQETGGISPLHF
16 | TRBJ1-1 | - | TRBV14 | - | TGTGCCAGCAGCCAAGTTGGGGTCTACCTGAACACTGAAGCTTTCTTT | CASSQVGVYLNTEAFF
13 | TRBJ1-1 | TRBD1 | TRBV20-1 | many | TGCAGGGGGACAGGGGGTATGAACACTGAAGCTTTCTTT | CRGTGGMNTEAFF
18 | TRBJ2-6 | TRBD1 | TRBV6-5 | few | TGTGCCAGCACCCCCCGCGGCAGGGGGCTTTCTGGGGCCAACGTCCTGACTTTC | CASTPRGRGLSGANVLTF
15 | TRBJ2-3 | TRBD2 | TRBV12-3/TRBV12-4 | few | TGTGCCAGCAGGAGAGCGGGGGGCGTCACAGATACGCAGTATTTT | CASRRAGGVTDTQYF
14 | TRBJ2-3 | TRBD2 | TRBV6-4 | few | TGTGCCAGCAGTAAGGGCGGGGGGGCAGATACGCAGTATTTT | CASSKGGGADTQYF
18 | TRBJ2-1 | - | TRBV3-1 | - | TGTGCCAGCAGCCAAGAGTCCGGGCTCGGTAGTTCCTACAATGAGCAGTTCTTC | CASSQESGLGSSYNEQFF
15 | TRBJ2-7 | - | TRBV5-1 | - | TGCGCCAGCAGCTGGGAATCGGGATTCTCCATCGAGCAGTACTTC | CASSWESGFSIEQYF
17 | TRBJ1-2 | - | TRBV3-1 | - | TGTGCCAGCAGCCAAGAGAAGGCAGGGGTCGGTAACTATGGCTACACCTTC | CASSQEKAGVGNYGYTF
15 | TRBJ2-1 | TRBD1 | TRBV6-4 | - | TGTGCCAGCAGTTGGGGGGACAGGGACTACAATGAGCAGTTCTTC | CASSWGDRDYNEQFF
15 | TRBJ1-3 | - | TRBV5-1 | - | TGCGCCAGCAGCTTGGACATCAGCTCTGGAAACACCATATATTTT | CASSLDISSGNTIYF
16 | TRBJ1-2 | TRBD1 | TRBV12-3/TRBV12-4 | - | TGTGCCAGCAGGGGAGCCGGGACAGGAGACGCCTATGGCTACACCTTC | CASRGAGTGDAYGYTF
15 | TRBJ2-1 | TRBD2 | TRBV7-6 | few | TGTGCCAGCAGCCTCTCCGGGGGGGGCCACAATGAGCAGTTCTTC | CASSLSGGGHNEQFF
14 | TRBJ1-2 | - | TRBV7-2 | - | TGTGCCAGCAGCTTAGCGGAGTCTAACTATGGCTACACCTTC | CASSLAESNYGYTF
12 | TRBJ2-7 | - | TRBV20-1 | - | TGCAGTGCCTTGGTGGGGGAATACGAGCAGTACTTC | CSALVGEYEQYF
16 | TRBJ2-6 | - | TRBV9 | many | TGTGCCAGCAGCGCTAGGGGGATCTCTGGGGCCAACGTCCTGACTTTC | CASSARGISGANVLTF
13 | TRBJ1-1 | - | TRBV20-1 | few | TGCAGTAGATATCCACAGGGCAGCCCTGAAGCTTTCTTT | CSRYPQGSPEAFF
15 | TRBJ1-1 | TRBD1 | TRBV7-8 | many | TGTGCCAGCAGGCCAGACAGGGTAGGAAAGACTGAAGCTTTCTTT | CASRPDRVGKTEAFF
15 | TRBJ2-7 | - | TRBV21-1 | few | TGTGCCAGCAGCAAACCCGGGACGGATACCTACGAGCAGTACTTT | CASSKPGTDTYEQYF
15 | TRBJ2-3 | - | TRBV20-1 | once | TGCAGTGCTCTGCCATGGACTACCAACACAGATACGCAGTATTTT | CSALPWTTNTDTQYF
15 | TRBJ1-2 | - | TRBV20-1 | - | TGCAGTGCTAGAGATTCCAGGGGAAGAAGCTATGGCTACACCTTC | CSARDSRGRSYGYTF
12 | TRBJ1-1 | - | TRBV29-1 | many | TGCAGCGTTGTGGGGTTTTCGACTGAAGCTTTCTTT | CSVVGFSTEAFF
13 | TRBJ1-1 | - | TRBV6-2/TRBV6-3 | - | TGTGCCAGCAGTTACAAGGGTTGGACTGAAGCTTTCTTT | CASSYKGWTEAFF
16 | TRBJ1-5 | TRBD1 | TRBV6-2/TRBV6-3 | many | TGTGCCAGCAGTTACGGGCCGGGACAGCACAATCAGCCCCAGCATTTT | CASSYGPGQHNQPQHF
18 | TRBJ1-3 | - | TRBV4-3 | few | TGCGCCAGCAGCCAAGTCAGGGAGGCTGCCTCCTCTGGAAACACCATATATTTT | CASSQVREAASSGNTIYF
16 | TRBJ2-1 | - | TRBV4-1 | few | TGCGCCAGCAGCCAAGATGGCCGTAGCTCCTACAATGAGCAGTTCTTC | CASSQDGRSSYNEQFF
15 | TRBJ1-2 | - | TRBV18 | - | TGTGCCAGCTCACCACCGGACAGACTAAACTATGGCTACACCTTC | CASSPPDRLNYGYTF
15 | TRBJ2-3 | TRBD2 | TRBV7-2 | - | TGTGCCAGCAGCCCCCGGGGGAGGGGAGCGGTTACGCAGTATTTT | CASSPRGRGAVTQYF